A single sample gave rise to the 32 T cell receptor beta chains below, sequenced in a study of blood T cell repertoires in COVID-19. Data came from immunoSEQ multiplex PCR; TCRdb stores just in-frame clones and leaves some out. The sample shows around 140,000 clones, approximately 87% of them seen only once. Sequencing was done on a sample of peripheral blood. The source of these receptors is a woman in her 50s with active or convalescent COVID-19.

The chain joins TRBV6-6 to TRBJ2-7; D may be TRBD2 (5 bases). Trimming shortened V by 4 bases and J by 2 bases, and 6 bases separated the two germline ends. The CDR3 runs to 12 residues. Germline lookup yields CDR1 MNHNY and CDR2 SVGAGI (reference sequence). The CDR3 DNA sequence: TGTGCCAGCAGTTCCGGGGCCTACGAGCAGTACTTC. Amino acids: CASSSGAYEQYF.

V gene TRBV7-8 combines with J gene TRBJ1-5; D possibly corresponds to TRBD1 (5 bases). V shed 1 base and J shed 5 bases, with 15 bases lying between them. CDR3 length equals 16 residues. Germline CDR1 SGHVS, CDR2 FQNEAQ. CDR3 sequence reads: CASSLGARVGDQPQHF. CDR3 nucleotides: TGTGCCAGCAGCTTAGGGGCCAGGGTAGGGGATCAGCCCCAGCATTTT.

The chain carries TRBV7-2 and TRBJ2-1; TRBD2 aligns across 13 bases. V shed 5 bases and J 4 bases; nucleotides not matched to a gene: 5. The CDR3 loop spans 16 amino acids. Looked up from germline, CDR1 is SGHTA and CDR2 is FQGNSA. This CDR3 reads CASSTTSGGDYNEQFF. The CDR3 DNA is TGTGCCAGCAGCACAACTAGCGGGGGGGATTACAATGAGCAGTTCTTC.

This clone was seen once. The chain is built from TRBV27 and TRBJ2-7; TRBD2 aligns across 10 bases. Unmatched junction bases numbered 7, after V lost 8 bases and J lost 0 bases. CDR1 is MNHEY, CDR2 SMNVEV, per germline (reference sequence). The CDR3 covers 15 residues. The CDR3 protein is CASRTLAGSSYEQYF. CDR3 in DNA: TGTGCCAGCCGTACACTAGCGGGGAGCTCCTACGAGCAGTACTTC.

This clone was recorded a few times. This chain connects TRBV28 to TRBJ2-3; 13 nucleotides align to TRBD2. Germline V gene data show CDR1 as MDHEN and CDR2 as SYDVKM. CDR3 length: 21 amino acids. V trimming: 4 bases; J trimming: 2 bases; junction bases outside the gene matches: 18. CDR3 nucleotides: TGTGCCAGCAGTTCAAGACTCGGACTAGCGGGAGCCCAACCTATCACAGATACGCAGTATTTT. Translated, it gives CASSSRLGLAGAQPITDTQYF.

The chain carries TRBV30 and TRBJ1-1; D may be TRBD1 (5 bases). The V end was cut by 2 bases, the J end by 4 bases, with 14 bases between. From germline, CDR1 is GTSNPN and CDR2 SVGIG (reference sequence). CDR3 length equals 14 residues. The CDR3 reads CAWSRGWGGTEAFF. The CDR3 DNA sequence: TGTGCCTGGAGTCGAGGATGGGGGGGCACTGAAGCTTTCTTT.

The chain joins TRBV5-5 to TRBJ1-1; maybe TRBD1 (5 bases). CDR3 length: 14 residues. Deletions cut 5 bases from V and 1 base from J, with 12 bases between. Looked up from germline, CDR1 is SGHKS and CDR2 is YYEKEE (reference sequence). The CDR3 spells CASRQGRGNTEAFF. CDR3 bases: TGTGCCAGCAGGCAGGGCCGCGGGAACACTGAAGCTTTCTTT.

The CDR3 DNA follows: TGCGCCAGCAGCCTGACCAGGGGCCTTAACACTGAAGCTTTCTTT. Translated: CASSLTRGLNTEAFF. The chain employs TRBV4-3 and TRBJ1-1; D is possibly TRBD1 (6 bases). The CDR3 runs 15 residues. Germline V gives CDR1 LGHNA, CDR2 YSLEER. V shed 4 bases and J shed 2 bases, with 14 bases lying between them.

This clone was detected once. The chain links TRBV7-9 to TRBJ2-7; D is ambiguous. The CDR3 is made up of 12 amino acids. Trimming pared 1 base from V and 3 bases from J, leaving 4 bases between. Germline-derived CDR1 and CDR2 are SEHNR and FQNEAQ (reference sequence). CDR3 sequence: CASSLVRYEQYF. The CDR3 DNA reads TGTGCCAGCAGCTTAGTCCGCTACGAGCAGTACTTC.

The chain is built from TRBV11-1 and TRBJ2-5, with D perhaps matching TRBD1 (7 bases). The CDR3 extends over 15 amino acids. Trimming left V 3 bases short and J 3 bases short, with 14 bases between. Germline CDR1 and CDR2: SGHAT and FQDESV (reference sequence). The CDR3 here is CASSLGGQRKETQYF. The CDR3 coding sequence is TGTGCCAGCAGCTTGGGGGGACAGCGCAAAGAGACCCAGTACTTC.

This chain joins TRBV10-3 and TRBJ1-1; D is unclear. The germline V and J ends were trimmed by 0 bases and 0 bases, with 17 bases remaining between them. Germline CDR1 and CDR2: ENHRY and SYGVKD. This CDR3 is 18 amino acids long. CDR3 DNA: TGTGCCATCAGTGAGTCGATGATACTCTTGAAATTGAACACTGAAGCTTTCTTT. Translating gives CAISESMILLKLNTEAFF.

The genes are TRBV27 and TRBJ2-7, with 7 bases matching TRBD1. The CDR3 totals 14 residues. Germline V CDR1 and CDR2: MNHEY, SMNVEV (reference sequence). V lost 8 bases, J lost 4 bases, and 11 bases stayed unmatched. The CDR3 nucleotides read TGTGCCAGCCGGAAGGGGGCTATTTTTTACGAGCAGTACTTC. Its protein product is CASRKGAIFYEQYF.

The chain combines TRBV3-1 (or the pseudogene TRBV3-2) with TRBJ2-7; D might be TRBD2 (6 bases). The V gene's germline CDR1 is LGHDT and CDR2 YNNKEL (reference sequence). V lost 4 bases to trimming and J lost 3 bases, with 19 bases between them. The CDR3 totals 16 residues. Written as DNA, the CDR3 is TGTGCCAGCAGCCGAGTTAGACTGGGAGCGGGCTACGAGCAGTACTTC. It specifies CASSRVRLGAGYEQYF.

The chain employs TRBV2 and TRBJ2-7; D call uncertain. The CDR3 sequence is 15 residues long. Per germline, CDR1 SNHLY and CDR2 FYNNEI. Trimming removed 1 base at V and 1 base at J, with 11 bases between. The CDR3 region is CASSEGLSRSYEQYF. CDR3 DNA sequence: TGTGCCAGCAGTGAAGGCCTGTCTAGGTCCTACGAGCAGTACTTC.

V gene TRBV30 combines with J gene TRBJ2-3; TRBD1 aligns across 9 bases. Germline V lookup: CDR1 GTSNPN, CDR2 SVGIG (reference sequence). There are 14 residues in the CDR3. V shed 4 bases, J shed 1 base, and the junction held 3 bases outside the gene matches. Here the CDR3 reads CAWTWTGGTDTQYF. The CDR3, as DNA: TGTGCCTGGACCTGGACAGGGGGCACAGATACGCAGTATTTT.

J is TRBJ2-2 and V is TRBV24-1, with 7 bases matching TRBD2. Germline V gene lookup returns CDR1 KGHDR and CDR2 SFDVKD. The ends lost 9 bases at V and 4 bases at J; junction bases unmatched: 7. The CDR3 length is 14 residues. CDR3 protein: CATAESGTTGELFF. As DNA, the CDR3 is TGTGCCACCGCAGAGAGCGGGACCACCGGGGAGCTGTTTTTT.

V is TRBV27 and J is TRBJ1-4, with TRBD1 as a possible D gene (6 bases). In germline, CDR1 is MNHEY, CDR2 SMNVEV (reference sequence). V dropped 2 bases and J dropped 5 bases, with 9 bases sitting between them. The CDR3 length is 14 residues. The CDR3 here is CASSLQGQNEKLFF. The CDR3 DNA is TGTGCCAGCAGTTTACAGGGGCAGAATGAAAAACTGTTTTTT.

V and J are TRBV7-2 and TRBJ1-1; D is unresolved. The V and J ends lost 1 base and 3 bases respectively, with 6 bases between them. There are 13 residues in the CDR3. CDR1 is SGHTA, CDR2 FQGNSA, per germline. The CDR3 nucleotides read TGTGCCAGCAGCTTAGAACGGTACACTGAAGCTTTCTTT. Its translation: CASSLERYTEAFF.

The chain employs TRBV2 and TRBJ2-3; D may be TRBD2 (5 bases). The CDR3 is made up of 14 amino acids. Trimming stripped 4 bases from V and 0 bases from J, with 8 bases between. From germline, CDR1 is SNHLY and CDR2 FYNNEI. CDR3 DNA sequence: TGTGCCAGCAGTGTCCGGGGAAGCACAGATACGCAGTATTTT. This sequence encodes CASSVRGSTDTQYF. The full variable domain, its missing parts supplied by reference TRBV2 and TRBJ2-3, is EPEVTQTPSHQVTQMGQEVILRCVPISNHLYFYWYRQILGQKVEFLVSFYNNEISEKSEIFDDQFSVERPDGSNFTLKIRSTKLEDSAMYFCASSVRGSTDTQYFGPGTRLTVL.

The V call is TRBV3-1 (or the pseudogene TRBV3-2), the J call TRBJ1-4; 8 positions match TRBD1. The CDR3 loop spans 15 amino acids. Germline CDR1 and CDR2: LGHDT and YNNKEL (reference sequence). Trimming took 2 bases from V and 4 from J; bases not matched to a gene: 3. The CDR3 DNA reads as TGTGCCAGCAGCCAAATCAGGGGGCTTAATGAAAAACTGTTTTTT. Its translation is CASSQIRGLNEKLFF.

The chain uses TRBV6-5 and TRBJ2-1, with 9 bases identical to TRBD2. The V gene's germline CDR1 is MNHEY and CDR2 SVGAGI. Trimming took 6 bases from V and 10 from J; bases not matched to a gene: 13. There are 15 residues in the CDR3. The CDR3, as DNA: TGTGCCAGCAGATGGCGGGAGGGCCAAATACGAGAGCAGTTCTTC. This translates into CASRWREGQIREQFF.

Details on this clone: Germline is not matched at one junction end, which may reflect a read error. The V and J genes are TRBV7-7 and TRBJ2-5; D is uncertain. The germline V gene encodes CDR1 SSHAT and CDR2 FNYEAQ (reference sequence). The CDR3 length is 15 residues. The CDR3 DNA is TGTGCTAGCAGCTTAGGACGGTCTAGTAGGGAGACCCAGTACTTC. It encodes CASSLGRSSRETQYF. The full variable domain, with the rest looked up from reference TRBV7-7 and TRBJ2-5, is GAGVSQSPRYKVTKRGQDVTLRCDPISSHATLYWYQQALGQGPEFLTYFNYEAQPDKSGLPSDRFSAERPEGSISTLTIQRTEQRDSAMYRCASSLGRSSRETQYFGPGTRLLVL.

The chain has TRBV13 and TRBJ2-1; 8 nucleotides agree with TRBD2. Per the germline V gene, CDR1 is PRHDT and CDR2 is FYEKMQ (reference sequence). The CDR3 runs 16 residues. J gave up 5 bases and V 5 bases, and 11 bases lay outside the gene matches. The CDR3 DNA reads TGTGCCAGCAGCCCCTTCATGAGACTAGCGCACAATGAGCAGTTCTTC. Its translation: CASSPFMRLAHNEQFF.

The chain has TRBV18 and TRBJ1-3; TRBD1 might be the D (6 bases). Germline V gene data show CDR1 as KGHSH and CDR2 as LQKENI. CDR3 length: 15 amino acids. Deletions cut 1 base from V and 2 bases from J, with 9 bases between. The CDR3 DNA reads as TGTGCCAGCTCACCACGCCAGGGGCCTGGAAACACCATATATTTT. It encodes CASSPRQGPGNTIYF.

This clone was counted only a few times. The gene calls are TRBV28 and TRBJ1-2; 7 positions match TRBD1. The CDR3 is 15 amino acids. J was trimmed by 3 bases and V by 3 bases; bases with no gene match: 7. CDR1 and CDR2 from the germline V gene are MDHEN and SYDVKM. The CDR3 DNA reads TGTGCCAGCAGTTTCGCGGCAGGGGGAGACTATGGCTACACCTTC. It translates to CASSFAAGGDYGYTF.

For this clone: A junction boundary mismatches the germline segment, possibly from a read error. Other DNA sequences within the sample encode an identical CDR3. The chain combines TRBV3-1 (or the pseudogene TRBV3-2) with TRBJ1-6, with D hard to call. This CDR3 is built from 13 residues. Germline CDR1 reads LGHDT; CDR2 reads YNNKEL (reference sequence). The CDR3 loop reads CASSLSENSPLHF. CDR3 bases: TGTGCCAGCAGCCTTTCGGAGAATTCACCCCTTCACTTT.

The V call is TRBV30, the J call TRBJ2-7; 7 nucleotides line up with TRBD2. The CDR3 covers 15 residues. Unmatched junction bases numbered 15, after V lost 5 bases and J lost 5 bases. Germline V gene sequence: CDR1 GTSNPN, CDR2 SVGIG (reference sequence). Written as DNA, the CDR3 is TGTGCCTGGGCCGGCGGGAGTTCAAATACTAACGAGCAGTACTTC. Its translation: CAWAGGSSNTNEQYF.

The chain employs TRBV5-5 and TRBJ1-1, with 7 bases that match TRBD1. This CDR3 spans 16 amino acids. V gave up 4 bases and J gave up 3 bases; unmatched junction bases: 12. The germline V gene has CDR1 SGHKS and CDR2 YYEKEE (reference sequence). CDR3 coding DNA: TGTGCCAGCAGCATTTTCAGGGGGTTGGGGGACACTGAAGCTTTCTTT. Amino acid sequence: CASSIFRGLGDTEAFF.

The chain has TRBV29-1 and TRBJ1-2; the D gene is possibly TRBD1 (5 bases). This CDR3 is 12 amino acids long. The ends were cut back, 4 bases at V and 8 bases at J, with 14 bases in the middle. The germline V gene encodes CDR1 SQVTM and CDR2 ANQGSEA. The CDR3 DNA sequence: TGCAGCGTTGGTGGGACTTCTATGGGCTACACCTTC. This sequence encodes CSVGGTSMGYTF. Variable domain in full (rest from reference TRBV29-1 and TRBJ1-2): SAVISQKPSRDICQRGTSLTIQCQVDSQVTMMFWYRQQPGQSLTLIATANQGSEATYESGFVIDKFPISRPNLTFSTLTVSNMSPEDSSIYLCSVGGTSMGYTFGSGTRLTVV.

The genes are TRBV2 and TRBJ2-3; 10 bases map to TRBD2. V shed 6 bases and J 3 bases; nucleotides not matched to a gene: 6. This CDR3 has 15 residues. Germline-derived CDR1 and CDR2 are SNHLY and FYNNEI. The CDR3 region has the DNA TGTGCCAGCAGGGGACTAGCGAGGCGGACAGATACGCAGTATTTT. It specifies CASRGLARRTDTQYF.

This chain connects TRBV6-2 or TRBV6-3 to TRBJ2-5, with 7 positions matching TRBD1. Looked up from germline, CDR1 is MNHEY and CDR2 is SVGEGT. Unmatched junction bases numbered 6, after V lost 0 bases and J lost 2 bases. This CDR3 is 16 amino acids long. The CDR3: CASSYSFGTEQETQYF. The CDR3 bases are TGTGCCAGCAGTTACTCCTTCGGGACAGAGCAAGAGACCCAGTACTTC.

The CDR3 sequence is CASSPRRLAGEPTYEQYF. The CDR3, as DNA: TGTGCCAGCTCACCACGGCGGCTAGCGGGAGAACCAACCTACGAGCAGTACTTC. The chain recombines TRBV18 with TRBJ2-7, with 10 bases matching TRBD2. This CDR3 has 18 residues. Germline CDR1 is KGHSH and CDR2 is LQKENI. The V and J ends lost 1 base and 2 bases, in that order; junction bases with no gene match: 11.